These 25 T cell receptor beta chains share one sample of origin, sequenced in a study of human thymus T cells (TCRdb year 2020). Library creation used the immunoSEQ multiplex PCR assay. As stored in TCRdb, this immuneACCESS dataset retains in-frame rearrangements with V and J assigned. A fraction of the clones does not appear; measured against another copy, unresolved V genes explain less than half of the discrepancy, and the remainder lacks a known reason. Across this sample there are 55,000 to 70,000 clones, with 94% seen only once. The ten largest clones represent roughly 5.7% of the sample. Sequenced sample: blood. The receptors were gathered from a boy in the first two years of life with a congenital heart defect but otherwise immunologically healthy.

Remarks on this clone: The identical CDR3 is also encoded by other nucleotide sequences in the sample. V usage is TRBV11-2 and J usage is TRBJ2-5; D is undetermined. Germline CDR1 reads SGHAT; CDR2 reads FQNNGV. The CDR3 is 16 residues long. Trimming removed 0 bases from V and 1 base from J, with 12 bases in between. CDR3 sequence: CASSLEYGQLQETQYF. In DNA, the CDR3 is TGTGCCAGCAGCTTAGAGTACGGTCAGCTCCAAGAGACCCAGTACTTC.

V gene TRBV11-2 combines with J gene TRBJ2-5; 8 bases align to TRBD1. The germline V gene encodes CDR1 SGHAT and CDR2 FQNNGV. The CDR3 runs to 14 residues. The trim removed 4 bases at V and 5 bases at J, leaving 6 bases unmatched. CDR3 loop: CASSSRQGLETQYF. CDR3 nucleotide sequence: TGTGCCAGCAGCTCTAGACAGGGGCTGGAGACCCAGTACTTC.

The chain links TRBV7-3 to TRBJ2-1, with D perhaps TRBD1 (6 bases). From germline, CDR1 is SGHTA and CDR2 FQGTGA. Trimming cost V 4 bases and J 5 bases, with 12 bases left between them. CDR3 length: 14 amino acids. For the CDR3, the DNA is TGTGCCAGCAGCTCATCGGACAGAAACAATGAGCAGTTCTTC. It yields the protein CASSSSDRNNEQFF.

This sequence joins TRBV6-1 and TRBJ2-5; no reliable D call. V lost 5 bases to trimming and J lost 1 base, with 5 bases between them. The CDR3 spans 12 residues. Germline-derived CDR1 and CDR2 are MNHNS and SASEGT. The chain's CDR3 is CASSPAQETQYF. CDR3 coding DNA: TGTGCCAGCAGTCCGGCCCAAGAGACCCAGTACTTC.

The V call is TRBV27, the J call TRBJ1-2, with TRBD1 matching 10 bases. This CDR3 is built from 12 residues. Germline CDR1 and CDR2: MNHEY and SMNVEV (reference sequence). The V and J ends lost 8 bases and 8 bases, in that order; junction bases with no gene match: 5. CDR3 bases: TGTGCCAGCCAGGACAGGGGGGGAGGCTACACCTTC. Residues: CASQDRGGGYTF.

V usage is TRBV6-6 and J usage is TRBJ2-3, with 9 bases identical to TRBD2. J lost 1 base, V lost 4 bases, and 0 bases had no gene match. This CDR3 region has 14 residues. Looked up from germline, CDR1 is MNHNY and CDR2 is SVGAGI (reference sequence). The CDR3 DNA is TGTGCCAGCAGTTGGACTAGCGGCACAGATACGCAGTATTTT. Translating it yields CASSWTSGTDTQYF.

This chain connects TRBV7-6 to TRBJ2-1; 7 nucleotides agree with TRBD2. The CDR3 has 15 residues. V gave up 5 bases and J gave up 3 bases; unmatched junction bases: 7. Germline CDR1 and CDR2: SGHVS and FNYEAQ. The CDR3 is CASSIRDYYYNEQFF. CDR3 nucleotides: TGTGCCAGCAGCATCCGGGACTACTACTACAATGAGCAGTTCTTC.

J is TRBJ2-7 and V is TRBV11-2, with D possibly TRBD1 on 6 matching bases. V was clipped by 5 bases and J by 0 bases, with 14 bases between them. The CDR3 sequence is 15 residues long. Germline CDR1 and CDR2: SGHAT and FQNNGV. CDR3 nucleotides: TGTGCCAGCAGCCGCTACAGGGAAAGCTCCTACGAGCAGTACTTC. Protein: CASSRYRESSYEQYF.

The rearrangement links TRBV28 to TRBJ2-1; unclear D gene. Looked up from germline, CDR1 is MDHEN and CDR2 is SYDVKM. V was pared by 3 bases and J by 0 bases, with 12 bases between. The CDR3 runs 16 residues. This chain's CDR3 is CASSFGTGSSYNEQFF. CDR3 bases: TGTGCCAGCAGTTTTGGTACGGGTTCCTCCTACAATGAGCAGTTCTTC.

CDR3 sequence: CASSSGVFSYEQYF. The DNA of the CDR3 is TGTGCCAGTTCTAGCGGGGTATTCTCCTACGAGCAGTACTTC. V gene TRBV19 combines with J gene TRBJ2-7; 9 nucleotides agree with TRBD2. Germline assignment: CDR1 LNHDA and CDR2 SQIVND (reference sequence). The CDR3 length is 14 residues. V gave up 8 bases and J gave up 0 bases; unmatched junction bases: 5.

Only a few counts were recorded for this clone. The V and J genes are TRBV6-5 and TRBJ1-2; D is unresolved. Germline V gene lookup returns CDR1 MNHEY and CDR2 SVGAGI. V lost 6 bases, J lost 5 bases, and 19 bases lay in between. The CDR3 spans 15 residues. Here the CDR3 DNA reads TGTGCCAGCAGGAGAGGGAGGGCACTGGGGTATGGCTACACCTTC. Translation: CASRRGRALGYGYTF.

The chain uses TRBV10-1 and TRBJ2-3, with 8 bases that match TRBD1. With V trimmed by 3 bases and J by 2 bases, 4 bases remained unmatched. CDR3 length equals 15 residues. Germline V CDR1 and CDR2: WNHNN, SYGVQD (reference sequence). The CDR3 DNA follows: TGCGCCAGCAGTGACTCGGACAGGGCCACAGATACGCAGTATTTT. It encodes CASSDSDRATDTQYF.

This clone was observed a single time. Here the CDR3 DNA reads TGTGCCAGCAGCCCTAGAGATCCCAATGAGCAGTTCTTC. As protein: CASSPRDPNEQFF. V usage is TRBV2 and J usage is TRBJ2-1, with D hard to call. Trimming left V 6 bases short and J 6 bases short, with 12 bases between. The V gene's germline CDR1 is SNHLY and CDR2 FYNNEI. The CDR3 is made up of 13 amino acids.

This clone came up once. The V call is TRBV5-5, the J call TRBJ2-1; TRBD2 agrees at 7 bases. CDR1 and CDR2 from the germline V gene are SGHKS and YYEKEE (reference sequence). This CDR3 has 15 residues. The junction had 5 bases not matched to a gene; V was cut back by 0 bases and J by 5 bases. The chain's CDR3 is CASSLVGGTNNEQFF. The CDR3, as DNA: TGTGCCAGCAGCTTGGTTGGCGGGACTAACAATGAGCAGTTCTTC.

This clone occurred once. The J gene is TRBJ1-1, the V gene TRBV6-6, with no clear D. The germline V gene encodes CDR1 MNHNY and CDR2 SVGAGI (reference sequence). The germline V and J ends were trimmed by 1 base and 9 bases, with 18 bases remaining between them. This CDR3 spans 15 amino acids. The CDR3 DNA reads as TGTGCCAGCAGTTACTTTAAGGGCCCGTCCTGGAAAGCTTTCTTT. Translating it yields CASSYFKGPSWKAFF.

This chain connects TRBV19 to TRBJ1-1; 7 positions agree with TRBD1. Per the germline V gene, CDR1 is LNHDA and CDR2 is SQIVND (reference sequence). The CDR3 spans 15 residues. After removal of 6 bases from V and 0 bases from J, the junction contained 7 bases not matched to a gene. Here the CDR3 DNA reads TGTGCCAGTAGGCACGCCGGGACAGTGAACACTGAAGCTTTCTTT. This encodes CASRHAGTVNTEAFF.

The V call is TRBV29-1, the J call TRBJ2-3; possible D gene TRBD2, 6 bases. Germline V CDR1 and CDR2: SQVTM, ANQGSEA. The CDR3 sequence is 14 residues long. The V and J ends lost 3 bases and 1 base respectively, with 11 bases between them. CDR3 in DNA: TGCAGCGTTGATCCCGGGACTGGCACAGATACGCAGTATTTT. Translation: CSVDPGTGTDTQYF.

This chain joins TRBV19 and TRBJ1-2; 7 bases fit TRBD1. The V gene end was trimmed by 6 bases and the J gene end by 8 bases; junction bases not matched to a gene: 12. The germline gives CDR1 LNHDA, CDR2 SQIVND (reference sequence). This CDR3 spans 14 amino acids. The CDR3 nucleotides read TGTGCCAGTAGCGACAGGGCCCAGGTTGGAGGCTACACCTTC. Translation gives CASSDRAQVGGYTF.

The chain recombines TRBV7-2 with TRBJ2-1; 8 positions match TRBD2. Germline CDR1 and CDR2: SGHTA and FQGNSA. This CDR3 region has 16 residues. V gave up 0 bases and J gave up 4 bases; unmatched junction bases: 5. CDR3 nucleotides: TGTGCCAGCAGCTTAGCGGGCGGGAGGTCTTACAATGAGCAGTTCTTC. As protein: CASSLAGGRSYNEQFF.

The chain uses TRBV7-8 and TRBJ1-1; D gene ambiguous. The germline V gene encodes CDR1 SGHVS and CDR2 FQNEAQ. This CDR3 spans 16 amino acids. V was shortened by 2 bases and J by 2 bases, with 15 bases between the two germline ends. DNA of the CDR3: TGTGCCAGCAGCTTACAGCCGGGCTACCTTAACACTGAAGCTTTCTTT. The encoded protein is CASSLQPGYLNTEAFF.

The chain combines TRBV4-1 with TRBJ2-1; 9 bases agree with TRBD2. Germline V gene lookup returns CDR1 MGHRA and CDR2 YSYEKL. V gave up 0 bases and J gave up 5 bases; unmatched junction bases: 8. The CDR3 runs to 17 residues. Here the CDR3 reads CASSQDFSGSKNNEQFF. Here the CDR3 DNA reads TGCGCCAGCAGCCAAGACTTTAGCGGGAGTAAGAACAATGAGCAGTTCTTC.

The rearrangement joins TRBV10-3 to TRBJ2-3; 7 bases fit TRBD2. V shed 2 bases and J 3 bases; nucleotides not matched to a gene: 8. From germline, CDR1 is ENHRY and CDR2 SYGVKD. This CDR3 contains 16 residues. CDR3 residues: CAISENPSGRTDTQYF. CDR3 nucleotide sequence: TGTGCCATCAGTGAGAACCCTAGCGGAAGAACAGATACGCAGTATTTT.

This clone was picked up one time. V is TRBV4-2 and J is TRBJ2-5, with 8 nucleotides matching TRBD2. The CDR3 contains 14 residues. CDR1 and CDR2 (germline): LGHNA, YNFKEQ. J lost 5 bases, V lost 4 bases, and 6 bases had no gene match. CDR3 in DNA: TGTGCCAGCAGCCCGGGACTAGTGTCGGAGACCCAGTACTTC. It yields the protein CASSPGLVSETQYF.

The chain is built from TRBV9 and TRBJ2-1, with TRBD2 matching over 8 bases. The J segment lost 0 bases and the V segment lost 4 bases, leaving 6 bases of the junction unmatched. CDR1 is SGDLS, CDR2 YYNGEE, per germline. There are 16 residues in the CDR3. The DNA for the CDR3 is TGTGCCAGCAGCCCGAGCGGGGGAAGCTCCTACAATGAGCAGTTCTTC. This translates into CASSPSGGSSYNEQFF.

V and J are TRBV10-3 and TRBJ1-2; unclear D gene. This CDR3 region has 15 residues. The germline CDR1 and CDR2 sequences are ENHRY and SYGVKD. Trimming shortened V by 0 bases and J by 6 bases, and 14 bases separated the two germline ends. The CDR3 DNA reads TGTGCCATCAGTGAGTCGATAGCCCCGACGGATGGCTACACCTTC. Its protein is CAISESIAPTDGYTF.